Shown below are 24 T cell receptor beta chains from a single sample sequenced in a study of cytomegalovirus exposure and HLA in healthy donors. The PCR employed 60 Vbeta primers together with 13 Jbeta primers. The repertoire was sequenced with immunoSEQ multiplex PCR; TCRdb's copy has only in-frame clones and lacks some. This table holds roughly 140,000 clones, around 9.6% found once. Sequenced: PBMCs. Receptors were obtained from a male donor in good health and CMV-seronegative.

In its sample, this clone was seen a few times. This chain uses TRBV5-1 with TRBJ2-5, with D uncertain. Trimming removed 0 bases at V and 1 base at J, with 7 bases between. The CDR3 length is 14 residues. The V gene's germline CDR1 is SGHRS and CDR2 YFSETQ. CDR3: CASSLVDFQETQYF. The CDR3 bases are TGCGCCAGCAGCTTGGTTGACTTCCAAGAGACCCAGTACTTC.

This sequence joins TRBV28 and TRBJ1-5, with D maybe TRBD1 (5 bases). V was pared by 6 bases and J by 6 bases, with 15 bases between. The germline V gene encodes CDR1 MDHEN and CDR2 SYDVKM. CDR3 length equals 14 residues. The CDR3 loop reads CASSTGGSPQPQHF. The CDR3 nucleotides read TGTGCCAGCAGCACCGGGGGGAGCCCTCAGCCCCAGCATTTT.

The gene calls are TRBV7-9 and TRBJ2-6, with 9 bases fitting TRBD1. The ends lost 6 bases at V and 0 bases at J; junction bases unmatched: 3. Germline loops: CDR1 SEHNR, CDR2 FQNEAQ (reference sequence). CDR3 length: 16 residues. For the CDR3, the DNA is TGTGCCAGCAGGGGGACAGGGCACTCTGGGGCCAACGTCCTGACTTTC. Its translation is CASRGTGHSGANVLTF.

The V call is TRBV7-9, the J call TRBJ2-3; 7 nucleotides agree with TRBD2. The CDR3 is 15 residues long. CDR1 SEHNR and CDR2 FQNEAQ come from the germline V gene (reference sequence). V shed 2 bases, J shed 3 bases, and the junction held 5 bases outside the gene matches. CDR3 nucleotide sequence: TGTGCCAGCAGCTTAAGGCGGGGGAGTACAGATACGCAGTATTTT. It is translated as CASSLRRGSTDTQYF.

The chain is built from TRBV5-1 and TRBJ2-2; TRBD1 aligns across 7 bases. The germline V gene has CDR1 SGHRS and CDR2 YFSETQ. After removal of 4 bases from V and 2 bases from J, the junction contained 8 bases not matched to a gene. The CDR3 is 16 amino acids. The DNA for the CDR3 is TGCGCCAGCAGCGTCGGACAGGTACCCAACACCGGGGAGCTGTTTTTT. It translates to CASSVGQVPNTGELFF. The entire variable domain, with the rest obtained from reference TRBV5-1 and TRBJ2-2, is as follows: KAGVTQTPRYLIKTRGQQVTLSCSPISGHRSVSWYQQTPGQGLQFLFEYFSETQRNKGNFPGRFSGRQFSNSRSEMNVSTLELGDSALYLCASSVGQVPNTGELFFGEGSRLTVL.

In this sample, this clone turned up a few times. The CDR3 loop reads CASSPEGLRGNEQFF. The CDR3 nucleotides read TGCGCCAGCAGCCCGGAGGGGCTCCGGGGAAATGAGCAGTTCTTC. The gene calls are TRBV5-1 and TRBJ2-1; weak D call: TRBD2 (6 bases). This CDR3 region has 15 residues. CDR1 and CDR2 from the germline V gene are SGHRS and YFSETQ. V shed 4 bases and J shed 7 bases, with 18 bases lying between them.

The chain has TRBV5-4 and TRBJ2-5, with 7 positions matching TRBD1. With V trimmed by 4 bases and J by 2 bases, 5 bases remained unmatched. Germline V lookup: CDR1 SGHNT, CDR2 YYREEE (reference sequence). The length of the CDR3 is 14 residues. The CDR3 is CASSDPTGQETQYF. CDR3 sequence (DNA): TGTGCCAGCAGCGACCCGACAGGGCAAGAGACCCAGTACTTC.

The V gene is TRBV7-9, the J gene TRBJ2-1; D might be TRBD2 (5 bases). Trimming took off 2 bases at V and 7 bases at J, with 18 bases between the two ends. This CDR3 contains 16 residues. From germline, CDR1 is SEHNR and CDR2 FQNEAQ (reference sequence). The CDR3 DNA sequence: TGTGCCAGCAGCTTAAGCGGCGATAGTTTGGGGAATGAGCAGTTCTTC. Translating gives CASSLSGDSLGNEQFF.

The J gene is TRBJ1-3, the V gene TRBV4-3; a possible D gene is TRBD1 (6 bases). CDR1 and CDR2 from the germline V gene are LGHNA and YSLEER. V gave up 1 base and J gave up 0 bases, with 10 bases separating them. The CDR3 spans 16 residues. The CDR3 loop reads CASSQVGTYSGNTIYF. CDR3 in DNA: TGCGCCAGCAGCCAAGTGGGGACATACTCTGGAAACACCATATATTTT.

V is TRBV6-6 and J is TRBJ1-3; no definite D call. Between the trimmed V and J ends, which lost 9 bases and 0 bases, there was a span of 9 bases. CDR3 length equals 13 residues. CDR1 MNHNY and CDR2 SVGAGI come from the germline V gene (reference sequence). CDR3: CASTENSGNTIYF. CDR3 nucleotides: TGTGCCAGTACAGAAAACTCTGGAAACACCATATATTTT.

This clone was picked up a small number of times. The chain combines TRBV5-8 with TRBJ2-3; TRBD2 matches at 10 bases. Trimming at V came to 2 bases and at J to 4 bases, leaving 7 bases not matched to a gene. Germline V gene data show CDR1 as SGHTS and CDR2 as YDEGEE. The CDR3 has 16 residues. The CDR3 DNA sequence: TGTGCCAGCAGCTTTACGGGACTAGCGCTGTCAGATACGCAGTATTTT. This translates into CASSFTGLALSDTQYF.

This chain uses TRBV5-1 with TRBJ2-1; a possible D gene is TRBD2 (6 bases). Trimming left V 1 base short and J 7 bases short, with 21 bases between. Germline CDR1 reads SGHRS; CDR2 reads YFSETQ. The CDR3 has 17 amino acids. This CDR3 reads CASSLFPVGSMSNEQFF. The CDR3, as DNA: TGCGCCAGCAGCTTGTTTCCAGTCGGGAGTATGAGTAATGAGCAGTTCTTC.

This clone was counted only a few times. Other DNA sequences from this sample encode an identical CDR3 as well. The CDR3 DNA reads as TGTGCCAGCAGTCCCGCCTACGAGCAGTACTTC. Translated: CASSPAYEQYF. The chain couples TRBV28 to TRBJ2-7; D gene unclear. This CDR3 has 11 amino acids. Germline-derived CDR1 and CDR2 are MDHEN and SYDVKM. V lost 5 bases, J lost 2 bases, and 4 bases lay in between.

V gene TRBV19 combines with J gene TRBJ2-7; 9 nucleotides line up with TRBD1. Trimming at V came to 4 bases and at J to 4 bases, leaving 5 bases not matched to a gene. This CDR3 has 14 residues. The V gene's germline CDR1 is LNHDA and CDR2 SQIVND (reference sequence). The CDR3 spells CASSTGTGIYEQYF. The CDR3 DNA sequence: TGTGCCAGTAGTACCGGGACAGGGATTTACGAGCAGTACTTC.

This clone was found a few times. DNA of the CDR3: TGTGCCAGCAGTGAAGGGACAGGCCTTAGCACAGATACGCAGTATTTT. It translates to CASSEGTGLSTDTQYF. The V call is TRBV6-1, the J call TRBJ2-3, with 7 nucleotides matching TRBD1. CDR1 is MNHNS, CDR2 SASEGT, per germline. The V gene end was trimmed by 1 base and the J gene end by 0 bases; junction bases not matched to a gene: 4. The CDR3 consists of 16 residues.

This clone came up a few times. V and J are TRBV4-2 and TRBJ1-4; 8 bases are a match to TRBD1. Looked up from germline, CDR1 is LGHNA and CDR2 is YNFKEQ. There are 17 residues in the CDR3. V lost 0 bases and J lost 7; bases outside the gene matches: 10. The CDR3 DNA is TGTGCCAGCAGCCAAGATCTGACGACAGGGGTTGGTGAAAAACTGTTTTTT. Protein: CASSQDLTTGVGEKLFF.

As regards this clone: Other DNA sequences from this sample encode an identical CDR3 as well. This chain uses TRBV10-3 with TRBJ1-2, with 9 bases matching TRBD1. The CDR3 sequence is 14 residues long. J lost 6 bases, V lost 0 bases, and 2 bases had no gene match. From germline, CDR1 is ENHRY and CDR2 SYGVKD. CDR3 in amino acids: CAISESGQGDGYTF. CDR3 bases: TGTGCCATCAGTGAGTCGGGACAGGGTGATGGCTACACCTTC.

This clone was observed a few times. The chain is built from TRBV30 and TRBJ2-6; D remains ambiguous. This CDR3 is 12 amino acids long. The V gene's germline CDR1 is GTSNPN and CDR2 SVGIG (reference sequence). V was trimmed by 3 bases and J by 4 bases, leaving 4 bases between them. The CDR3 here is CAWRHGANVLTF. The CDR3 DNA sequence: TGTGCCTGGAGACACGGGGCCAACGTCCTGACTTTC. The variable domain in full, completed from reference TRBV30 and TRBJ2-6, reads SQTIHQWPATLVQPVGSPLSLECTVEGTSNPNLYWYRQAAGRGLQLLFYSVGIGQISSEVPQNLSASRPQDRQFILSSKKLLLSDSGFYLCAWRHGANVLTFGAGSRLTVL.

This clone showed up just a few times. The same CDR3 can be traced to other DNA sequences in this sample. CDR3 sequence: CASSLIRGAVTQYF. DNA for the CDR3: TGTGCCAGCAGCCTGATCAGGGGGGCCGTGACCCAGTACTTC. The chain combines TRBV5-6 with TRBJ2-5, with TRBD1 as a possible D gene (7 bases). This CDR3 is 14 amino acids long. Trimming left V 4 bases short and J 7 bases short, with 17 bases between. Looked up from germline, CDR1 is SGHDT and CDR2 is YYEEEE.

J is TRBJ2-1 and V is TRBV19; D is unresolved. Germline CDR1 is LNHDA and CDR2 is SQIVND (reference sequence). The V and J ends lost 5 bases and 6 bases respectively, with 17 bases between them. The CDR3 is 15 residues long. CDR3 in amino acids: CASSLSSVALNEQFF. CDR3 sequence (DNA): TGTGCCAGTAGTCTCTCCTCAGTGGCCCTCAATGAGCAGTTCTTC. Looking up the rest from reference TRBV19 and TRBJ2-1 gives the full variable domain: DGGITQSPKYLFRKEGQNVTLSCEQNLNHDAMYWYRQDPGQGLRLIYYSQIVNDFQKGDIAEGYSVSREKKESFPLTVTSAQKNPTAFYLCASSLSSVALNEQFFGPGTRLTVL.

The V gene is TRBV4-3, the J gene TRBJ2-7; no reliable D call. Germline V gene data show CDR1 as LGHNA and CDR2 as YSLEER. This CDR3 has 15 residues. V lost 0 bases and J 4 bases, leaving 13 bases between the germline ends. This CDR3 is CASSQDRHARYEQYF. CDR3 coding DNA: TGCGCCAGCAGCCAAGACAGGCACGCGAGATACGAGCAGTACTTC.

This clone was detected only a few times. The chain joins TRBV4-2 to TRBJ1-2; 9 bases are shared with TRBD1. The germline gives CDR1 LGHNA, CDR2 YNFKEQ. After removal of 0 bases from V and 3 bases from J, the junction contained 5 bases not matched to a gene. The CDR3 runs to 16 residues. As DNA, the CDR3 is TGTGCCAGCAGCCAAGATAGGGACAGGGCTCACTATGGCTACACCTTC. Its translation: CASSQDRDRAHYGYTF.

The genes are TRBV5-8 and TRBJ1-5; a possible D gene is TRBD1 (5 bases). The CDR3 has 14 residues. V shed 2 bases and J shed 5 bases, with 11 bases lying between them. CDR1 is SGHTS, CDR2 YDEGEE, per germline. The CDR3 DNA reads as TGTGCCAGCAGCTTTGGGCCGGGGGATCAGCCCCAGCATTTT. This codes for CASSFGPGDQPQHF. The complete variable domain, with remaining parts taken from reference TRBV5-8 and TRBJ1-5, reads EAGVTQSPTHLIKTRGQQATLRCSPISGHTSVYWYQQALGLGLQFLLWYDEGEERNRGNFPPRFSGRQFPNYSSELNVNALELEDSALYLCASSFGPGDQPQHFGDGTRLSIL.

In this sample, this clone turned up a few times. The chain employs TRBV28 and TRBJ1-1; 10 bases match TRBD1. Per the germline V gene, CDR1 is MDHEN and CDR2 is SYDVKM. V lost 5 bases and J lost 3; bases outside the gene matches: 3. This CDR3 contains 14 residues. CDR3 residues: CASSATGGDTEAFF. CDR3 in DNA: TGTGCCAGCAGTGCGACAGGGGGCGACACTGAAGCTTTCTTT.